A selection of T cell receptor beta chains follows, all from one sample in a study of control samples from healthy donors and cancer patients. The data were produced by immunoSEQ multiplex PCR, yet TCRdb's version contains in-frame clones alone and is incomplete. The table shows about 71,000 clones, with 89% occurring only once. Sequencing used PBMCs. All receptors derive from a man in his sixties with lung cancer. Both conserved end residues are part of each CDR3. D genes are given only for firm matches.

d_call	v_call	cdr3_aa
-	TRBV24-1	CATSQVRSTGELFF
-	TRBV5-1	CASTPGTGSEAFF
TRBD1	TRBV5-1	CASSSEDRAGIQYF
-	TRBV12-3/TRBV12-4	CASLSSGNTIYF
TRBD2	TRBV7-9	CASSSGGSGGNEQFF
-	TRBV6-5	CASSLQGSTDTQYF
-	TRBV27	CASSYQVMGRQGYHEQFF
-	TRBV19	CASAGQSLTGELFF
-	TRBV19	CASSNHGSNQPQHF
-	TRBV12-3/TRBV12-4	CASSLDQPQHF
-	TRBV9	CASSPAGETYEQYF
-	TRBV18	CASSREAYNSPLHF
-	TRBV5-5	CASSLEGSGSQETQYF
-	TRBV27	CASRRGGTNTEAFF
-	TRBV12-3/TRBV12-4	CASSHGEAYEQYF
TRBD1	TRBV5-1	CASSLGQGADEQFF
-	TRBV7-3	CASARGVNTEAFF
-	TRBV6-5	CASSYVTGELFF